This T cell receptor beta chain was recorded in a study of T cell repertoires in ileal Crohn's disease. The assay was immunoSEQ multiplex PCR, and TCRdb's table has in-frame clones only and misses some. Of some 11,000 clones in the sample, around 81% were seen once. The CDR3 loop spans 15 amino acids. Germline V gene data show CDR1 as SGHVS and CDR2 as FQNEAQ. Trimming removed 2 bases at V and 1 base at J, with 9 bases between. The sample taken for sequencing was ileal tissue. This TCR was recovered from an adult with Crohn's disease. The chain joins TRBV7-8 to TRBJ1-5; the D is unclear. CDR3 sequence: CASSLTVQSNQPQHF. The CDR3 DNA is TGTGCCAGCAGCTTAACTGTACAGAGCAATCAGCCCCAGCATTTT. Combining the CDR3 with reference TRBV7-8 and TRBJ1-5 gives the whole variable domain GAGVSQSPRYKVAKRGQDVALRCDPISGHVSLFWYQQALGQGPEFLTYFQNEAQLDKSGLPSDRFFAERPEGSVSTLKIQRTQQEDSAVYLCASSLTVQSNQPQHFGDGTRLSIL.